This T cell receptor beta chain was identified in a study of blood T cell dynamics during melanoma immunotherapy. Background on the study: Metastatic melanoma patients received first-line pembrolizumab or nivolumab plus ipilimumab. Study observations and caveats: At W3, later disease-control patients showed bifurcated PBMC repertoire changes, unlike progressors. The study could not tell melanoma-specific clones from general immune activation.

As regards this clone: Its matching antigen is unknown.

As for time point: week 3, after first cycle of checkpoint inhibitor. Germline values: CDR1 SGHRS, CDR2 YFSETQ. Trimming pared 0 bases from V and 9 bases from J, leaving 13 bases between. The CDR3 totals 14 residues. DNA loading was fixed at approximately 0.35 ug for all bulk PBMC samples. Only in-frame clones appear in the TCRdb table, and some are missing; sequencing was by immunoSEQ multiplex PCR. The sample holds 4,300 or so clones, about 88% seen once. This rearrangement joins TRBV5-1 to TRBJ2-1, with D perhaps matching TRBD2 (6 bases). Sequenced here: blood, sampled from a patient treated with checkpoint blockade. This TCR was sampled from a human donor with melanoma. CDR3 region: CASSLEGTLGEQFF. The CDR3 DNA is TGCGCCAGCAGCTTGGAGGGGACTCTTGGTGAGCAGTTCTTC.